This is a list of T cell receptor beta chains from one sample in a study of blood T cell repertoires in COVID-19. TCRdb's copy holds only in-frame clones and misses some; the assay was immunoSEQ multiplex PCR. The sample consists of 350,000 to 400,000 clones, around 87% of them appearing once. Sequenced sample: peripheral blood. These receptor sequences come from a man aged 18 to 29 with active or convalescent COVID-19. CDR3s include the opening cysteine and the closing phenylalanine or tryptophan. A D gene is named only where the DNA matches it firmly. The listing skips clone size in some rows; elsewhere it reads once, few, many or a size class.

>NA|TRBV4-2|NA|TRBJ2-1
CASSQGGGVLEEHEQFF
TGTGCCAGCAGCCAAGGAGGGGGGGTGCTAGAAGAGCATGAGCAGTTCTTC
>TRBD2|TRBV7-2|few|TRBJ2-7
CASSSTSGEAYEQYF
TGTGCCAGCAGCTCCACTAGCGGGGAGGCCTACGAGCAGTACTTC
>TRBD1|TRBV28|NA|TRBJ1-5
CASITGQGRGYQPQHF
TGTGCCAGCATCACGGGACAGGGCCGGGGTTATCAGCCCCAGCATTTT
>TRBD1|TRBV5-1|NA|TRBJ1-1
CASSTTGGGMNTEAFF
TGCGCCAGCAGCACGACAGGGGGCGGGATGAACACTGAAGCTTTCTTT
>NA|TRBV7-9|NA|TRBJ1-3
CASSLPSGGPGNTIYF
TGTGCCAGCAGTCTCCCCTCAGGAGGACCTGGAAACACCATATATTTT
>TRBD1|TRBV19|NA|TRBJ1-4
CASSIGQGATNEKLFF
TGTGCCAGTAGTATTGGGCAGGGGGCAACTAATGAAAAACTGTTTTTT
>TRBD1|TRBV28|NA|TRBJ1-5
CASEGPGGPYQPQHF
TGTGCCAGCGAAGGTCCAGGGGGACCATATCAGCCCCAGCATTTT
>TRBD1|TRBV7-2|NA|TRBJ1-1
CASTFQPIRQGETEAFF
TGTGCCAGCACTTTCCAACCAATCCGACAGGGGGAAACTGAAGCTTTCTTT
>NA|TRBV9|NA|TRBJ2-7
CASSVEQGAEQYF
TGTGCCAGCAGCGTAGAACAGGGAGCCGAGCAGTACTTC
>TRBD2|TRBV10-3|NA|TRBJ2-1
CAISPTSGRENNEQFF
TGTGCCATCAGTCCGACTAGCGGGAGGGAGAACAATGAGCAGTTCTTC
>NA|TRBV12-2|NA|TRBJ1-6
CASRPRPPAENSPLHF
TGTGCAAGTCGCCCTCGGCCTCCAGCGGAAAATTCACCCCTCCACTTT
>NA|TRBV2|NA|TRBJ2-7
CASSEQGQAYEQYF
TGTGCCAGCAGTGAACAGGGGCAGGCCTACGAGCAGTACTTC
>TRBD1|TRBV2|NA|TRBJ1-2
CASRLGQGNYGYTF
TGTGCCAGCCGTCTTGGACAGGGAAACTATGGCTACACCTTC
>NA|TRBV28|NA|TRBJ1-4
CASFRHGATNEKLFF
TGTGCCAGTTTTCGCCACGGGGCAACTAATGAAAAACTGTTTTTT
>NA|TRBV7-2|NA|TRBJ1-6
CASRQTGSPLHF
TGTGCCAGCAGACAGACGGGATCACCCCTCCACTTT
>TRBD1|TRBV5-1|NA|TRBJ2-3
CASSFWDRDTDTQYF
TGCGCCAGCAGCTTTTGGGACAGAGACACAGATACGCAGTATTTT
>NA|TRBV9|NA|TRBJ1-5
CASSATGNQPQHF
TGTGCCAGCAGCGCCACAGGGAATCAGCCCCAGCATTTT
>NA|TRBV14|NA|TRBJ1-1
CASSQGWSTEAFF
TGTGCCAGCAGTCAAGGTTGGAGCACTGAAGCTTTCTTT